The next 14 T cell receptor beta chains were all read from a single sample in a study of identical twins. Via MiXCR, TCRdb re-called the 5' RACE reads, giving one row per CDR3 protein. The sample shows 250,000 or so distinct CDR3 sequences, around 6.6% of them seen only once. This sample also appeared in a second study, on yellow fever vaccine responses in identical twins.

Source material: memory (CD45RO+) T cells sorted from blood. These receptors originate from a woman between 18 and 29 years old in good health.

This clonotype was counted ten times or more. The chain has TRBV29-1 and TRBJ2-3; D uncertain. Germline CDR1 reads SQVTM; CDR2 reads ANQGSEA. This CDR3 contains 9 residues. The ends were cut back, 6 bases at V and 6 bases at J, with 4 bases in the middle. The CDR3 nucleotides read TGCAGCGTCGGCGATACGCAGTATTTT. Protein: CSVGDTQYF.

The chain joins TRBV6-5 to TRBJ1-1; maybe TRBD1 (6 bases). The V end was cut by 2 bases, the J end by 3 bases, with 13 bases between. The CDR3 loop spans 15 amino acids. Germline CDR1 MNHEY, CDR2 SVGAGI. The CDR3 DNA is TGTGCCAGCAGTTACGGGGGGGCCCGTGACACTGAAGCTTTCTTT. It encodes CASSYGGARDTEAFF.

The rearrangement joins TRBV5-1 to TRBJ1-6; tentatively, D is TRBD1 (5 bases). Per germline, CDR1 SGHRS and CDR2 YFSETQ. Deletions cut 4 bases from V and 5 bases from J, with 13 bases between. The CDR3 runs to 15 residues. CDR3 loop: CASSGGEVDNSPLHF. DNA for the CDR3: TGCGCCAGCAGCGGGGGAGAAGTAGATAATTCACCCCTCCACTTT.

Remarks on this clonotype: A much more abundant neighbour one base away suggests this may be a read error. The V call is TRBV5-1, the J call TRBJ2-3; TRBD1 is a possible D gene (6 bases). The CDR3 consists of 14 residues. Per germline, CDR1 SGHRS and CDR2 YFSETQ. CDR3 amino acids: CASINRENTDTQDF. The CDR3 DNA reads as TGCGCCAGCATAAACAGGGAGAACACAGATACGCAGGATTTT.

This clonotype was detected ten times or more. CDR3 loop: CASSPRERVEVSEAFF. As DNA, the CDR3 is TGCGCCAGCAGCCCCCGGGAGCGGGTTGAAGTATCTGAAGCTTTCTTT. This sequence joins TRBV4-1 and TRBJ1-1; the D is unclear. The ends were cut back, 4 bases at V and 6 bases at J, with 21 bases in the middle. In germline, CDR1 is MGHRA, CDR2 YSYEKL. The CDR3 covers 16 residues.

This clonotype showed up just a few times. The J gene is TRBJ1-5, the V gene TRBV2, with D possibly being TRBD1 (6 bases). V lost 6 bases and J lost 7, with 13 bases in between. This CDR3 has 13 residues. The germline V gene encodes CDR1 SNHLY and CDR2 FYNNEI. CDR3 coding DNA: TGTGCCAGCAGGCAGGGGATTTTACAGCCCCAGCATTTT. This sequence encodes CASRQGILQPQHF.

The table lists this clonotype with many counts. The CDR3 here is CSAILVRIDEQFF. In DNA form, the CDR3 reads TGCAGTGCTATACTAGTTCGTATCGATGAGCAGTTCTTC. V usage is TRBV20-1 and J usage is TRBJ2-1, with D possibly TRBD2 on 5 matching bases. Trimming shortened V by 4 bases and J by 8 bases, and 15 bases separated the two germline ends. Germline V gene data show CDR1 as DFQATT and CDR2 as SNEGSKA (reference sequence). The CDR3 has 13 amino acids.

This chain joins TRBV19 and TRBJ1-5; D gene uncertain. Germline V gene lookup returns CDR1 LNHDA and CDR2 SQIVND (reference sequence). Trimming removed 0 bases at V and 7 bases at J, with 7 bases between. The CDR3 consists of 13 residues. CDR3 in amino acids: CASSIDWGQPQHF. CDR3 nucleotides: TGTGCCAGTAGTATAGACTGGGGACAGCCCCAGCATTTT.

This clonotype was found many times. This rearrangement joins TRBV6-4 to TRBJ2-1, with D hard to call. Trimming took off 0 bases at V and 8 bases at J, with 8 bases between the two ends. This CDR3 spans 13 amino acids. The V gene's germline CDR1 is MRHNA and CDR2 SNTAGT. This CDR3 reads CASSDSENDEQFF. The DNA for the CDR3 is TGTGCCAGCAGTGACTCAGAAAACGATGAGCAGTTCTTC.

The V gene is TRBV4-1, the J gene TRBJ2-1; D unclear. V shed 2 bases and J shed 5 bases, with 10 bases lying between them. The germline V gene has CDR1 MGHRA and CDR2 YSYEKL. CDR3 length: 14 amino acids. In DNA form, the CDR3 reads TGCGCCAGCAGCCAACCTCGACGGGACAATGAGCAGTTCTTC. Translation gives CASSQPRRDNEQFF.

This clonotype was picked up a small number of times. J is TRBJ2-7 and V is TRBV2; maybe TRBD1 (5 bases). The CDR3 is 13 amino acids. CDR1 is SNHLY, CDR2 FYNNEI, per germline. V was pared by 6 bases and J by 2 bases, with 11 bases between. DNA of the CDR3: TGTGCCAGCAGAATCCAGGGTCCCTACGAGCAGTACTTC. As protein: CASRIQGPYEQYF.

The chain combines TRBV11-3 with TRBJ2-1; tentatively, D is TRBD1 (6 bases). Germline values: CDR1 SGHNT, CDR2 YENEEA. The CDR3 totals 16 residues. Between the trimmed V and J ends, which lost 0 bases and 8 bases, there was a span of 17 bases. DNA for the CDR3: TGTGCCAGCAGCTTAGAGGCAGGGGCCATCGCATATGAGCAGTTCTTC. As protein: CASSLEAGAIAYEQFF.

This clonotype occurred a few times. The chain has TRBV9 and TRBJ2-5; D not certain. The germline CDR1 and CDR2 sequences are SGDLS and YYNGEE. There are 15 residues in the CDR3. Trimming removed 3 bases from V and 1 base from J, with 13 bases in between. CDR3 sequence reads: CASSGINRGQETQYF. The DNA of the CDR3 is TGTGCCAGCAGCGGAATCAACAGAGGCCAAGAGACCCAGTACTTC.

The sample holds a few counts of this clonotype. CDR3 amino acids: CASSPTFGLAGDKSEQFF. CDR3 DNA sequence: TGTGCCAGCAGCCCTACCTTCGGACTAGCGGGGGATAAGAGTGAGCAGTTCTTC. This chain uses TRBV12-3 or TRBV12-4 with TRBJ2-1; 13 nucleotides align to TRBD2. V shed 6 bases, J shed 9 bases, and the junction held 17 bases outside the gene matches. This CDR3 has 18 amino acids.